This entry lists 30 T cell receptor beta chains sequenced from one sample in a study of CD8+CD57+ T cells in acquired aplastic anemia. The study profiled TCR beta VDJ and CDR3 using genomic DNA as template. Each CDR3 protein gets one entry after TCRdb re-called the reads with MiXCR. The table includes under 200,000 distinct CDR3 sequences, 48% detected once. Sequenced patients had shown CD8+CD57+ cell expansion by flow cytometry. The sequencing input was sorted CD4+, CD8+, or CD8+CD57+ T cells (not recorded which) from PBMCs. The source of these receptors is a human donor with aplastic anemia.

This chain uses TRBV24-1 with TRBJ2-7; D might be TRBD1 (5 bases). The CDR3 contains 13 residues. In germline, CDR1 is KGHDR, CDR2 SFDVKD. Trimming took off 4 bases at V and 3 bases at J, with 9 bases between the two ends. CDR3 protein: CATSDLDSYEQYF. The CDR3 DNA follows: TGTGCCACCAGTGACCTCGACAGCTACGAGCAGTACTTC.

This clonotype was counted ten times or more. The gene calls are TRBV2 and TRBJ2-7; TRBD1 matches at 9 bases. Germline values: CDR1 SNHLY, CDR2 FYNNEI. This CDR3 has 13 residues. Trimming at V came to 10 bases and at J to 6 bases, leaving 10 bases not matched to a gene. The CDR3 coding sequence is TGTGCCAACCATGGGACAGGGTCCCGCGAGCAGTACTTC. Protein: CANHGTGSREQYF.

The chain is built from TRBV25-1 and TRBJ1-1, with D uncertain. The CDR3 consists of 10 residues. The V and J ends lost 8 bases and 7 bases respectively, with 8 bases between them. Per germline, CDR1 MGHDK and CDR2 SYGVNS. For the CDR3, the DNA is TGTGCCAGCGAGGACGGTGAAGCTTTCTTT. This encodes CASEDGEAFF.

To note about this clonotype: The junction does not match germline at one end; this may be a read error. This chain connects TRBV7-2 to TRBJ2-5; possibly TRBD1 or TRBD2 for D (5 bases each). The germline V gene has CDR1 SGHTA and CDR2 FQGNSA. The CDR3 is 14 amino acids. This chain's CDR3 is CASSSGTTLSPQYF. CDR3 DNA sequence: TGTGCCAGCAGCTCCGGGACCACCCTTAGTCCCCAGTATTTC.

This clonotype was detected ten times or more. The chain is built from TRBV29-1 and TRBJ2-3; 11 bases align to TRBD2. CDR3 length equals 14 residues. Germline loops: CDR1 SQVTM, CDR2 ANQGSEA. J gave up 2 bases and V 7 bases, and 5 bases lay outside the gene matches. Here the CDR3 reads CSGGTSGYTDTQYF. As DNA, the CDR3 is TGCAGCGGCGGGACTAGCGGATACACAGATACGCAGTATTTT.

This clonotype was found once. CDR3 sequence: CASSLAVSTDTQYF. The CDR3 nucleotides are TGTGCCAGCAGCTTGGCTGTGAGCACAGATACGCAGTATTTT. The chain joins TRBV5-4 to TRBJ2-3; D ambiguous. V was trimmed by 0 bases and J by 0 bases, leaving 5 bases between them. This CDR3 is built from 14 residues. Germline CDR1 and CDR2: SGHNT and YYREEE (reference sequence).

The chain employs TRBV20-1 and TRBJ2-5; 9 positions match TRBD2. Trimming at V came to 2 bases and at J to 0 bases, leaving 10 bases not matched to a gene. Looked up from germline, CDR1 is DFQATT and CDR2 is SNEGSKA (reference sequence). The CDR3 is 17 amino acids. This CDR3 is CSARWGWTSAYQETQYF. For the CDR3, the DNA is TGCAGTGCTAGATGGGGGTGGACTAGCGCCTACCAAGAGACCCAGTACTTC.

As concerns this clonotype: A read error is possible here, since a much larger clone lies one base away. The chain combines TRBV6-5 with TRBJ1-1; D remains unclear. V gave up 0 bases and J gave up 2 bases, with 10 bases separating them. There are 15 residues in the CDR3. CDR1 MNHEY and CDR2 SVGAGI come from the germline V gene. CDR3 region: CASSYSVSGNTEAFF. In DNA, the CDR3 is TGTGCCAGCAGTTACTCGGTAAGCGGTAACACTGAAGCTTTCTTT.

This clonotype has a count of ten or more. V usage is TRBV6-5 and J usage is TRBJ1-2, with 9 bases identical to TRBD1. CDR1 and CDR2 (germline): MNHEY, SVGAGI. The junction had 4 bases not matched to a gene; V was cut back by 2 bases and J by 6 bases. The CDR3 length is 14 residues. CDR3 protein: CASSYGTGIDGYTF. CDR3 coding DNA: TGTGCCAGCAGTTACGGGACAGGGATAGATGGCTACACCTTC.

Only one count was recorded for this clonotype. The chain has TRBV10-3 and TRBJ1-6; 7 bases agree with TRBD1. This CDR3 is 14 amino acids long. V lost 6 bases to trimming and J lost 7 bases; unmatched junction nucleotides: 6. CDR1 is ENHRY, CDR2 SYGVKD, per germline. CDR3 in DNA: TGTGCCATCAGAAGACAGGGAAAGAATTCACCCCTCCACTTT. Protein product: CAIRRQGKNSPLHF.

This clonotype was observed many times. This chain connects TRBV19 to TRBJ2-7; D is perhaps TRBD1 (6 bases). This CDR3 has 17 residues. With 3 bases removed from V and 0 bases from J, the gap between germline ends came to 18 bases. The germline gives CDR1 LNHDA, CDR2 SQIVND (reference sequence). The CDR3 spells CASSIVVWDTRSYEQYF. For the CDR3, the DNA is TGTGCCAGTAGTATTGTGGTGTGGGACACCCGCTCCTACGAGCAGTACTTC.

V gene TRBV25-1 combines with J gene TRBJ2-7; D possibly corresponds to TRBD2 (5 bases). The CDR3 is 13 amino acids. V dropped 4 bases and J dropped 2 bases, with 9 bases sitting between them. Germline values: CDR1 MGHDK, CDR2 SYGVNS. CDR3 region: CASSGEGTYEQYF. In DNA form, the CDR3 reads TGTGCCAGCAGTGGAGAGGGCACCTACGAGCAGTACTTC.

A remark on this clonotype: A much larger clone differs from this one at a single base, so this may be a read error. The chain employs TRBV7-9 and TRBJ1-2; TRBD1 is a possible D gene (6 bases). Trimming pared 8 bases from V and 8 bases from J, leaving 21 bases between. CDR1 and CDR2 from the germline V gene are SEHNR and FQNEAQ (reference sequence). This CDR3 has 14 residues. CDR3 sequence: CASGYTGLLWGYTF. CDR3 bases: TGTGCCAGCGGCTATACAGGGTTACTATGGGGCTACACCTTC.

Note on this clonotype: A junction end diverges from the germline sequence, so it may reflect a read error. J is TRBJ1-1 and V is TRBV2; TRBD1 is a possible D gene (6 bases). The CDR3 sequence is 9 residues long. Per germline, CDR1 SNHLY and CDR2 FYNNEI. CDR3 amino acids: CASSEGGLF. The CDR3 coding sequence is TGTGCCAGCAGTGAGGGGGGCCTCTTT.

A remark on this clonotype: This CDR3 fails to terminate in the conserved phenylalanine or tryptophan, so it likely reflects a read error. The CDR3 loop is CASSLDRGSSYNEQFL. As DNA, the CDR3 is TGTGCCAGCAGCTTGGACAGGGGGAGCTCCTACAATGAGCAGTTCCTC. This chain links TRBV11-2 with TRBJ2-1, with 10 bases aligning to TRBD1. The CDR3 extends over 16 amino acids. The ends lost 3 bases at V and 0 bases at J; junction bases unmatched: 2. Looked up from germline, CDR1 is SGHAT and CDR2 is FQNNGV.

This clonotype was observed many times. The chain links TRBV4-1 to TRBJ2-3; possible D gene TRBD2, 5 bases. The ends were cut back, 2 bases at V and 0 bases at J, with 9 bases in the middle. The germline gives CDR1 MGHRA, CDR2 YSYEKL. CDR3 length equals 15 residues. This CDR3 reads CASSQNLASTDTQYF. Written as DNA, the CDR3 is TGCGCCAGCAGCCAAAACCTAGCTAGCACAGATACGCAGTATTTT.

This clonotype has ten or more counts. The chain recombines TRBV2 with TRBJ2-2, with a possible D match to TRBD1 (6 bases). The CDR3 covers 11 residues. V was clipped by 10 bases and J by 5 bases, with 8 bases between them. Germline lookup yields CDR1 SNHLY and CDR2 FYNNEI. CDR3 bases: TGTGCCATCCAGGGGACCGGGGAGCTGTTTTTT. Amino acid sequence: CAIQGTGELFF.

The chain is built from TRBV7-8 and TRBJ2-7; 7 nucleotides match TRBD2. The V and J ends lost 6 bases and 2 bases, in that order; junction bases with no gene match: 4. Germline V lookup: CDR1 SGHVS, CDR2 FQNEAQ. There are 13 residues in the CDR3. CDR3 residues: CASRISGTYEQYF. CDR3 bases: TGTGCCAGCAGGATCAGCGGGACCTACGAGCAGTACTTC.

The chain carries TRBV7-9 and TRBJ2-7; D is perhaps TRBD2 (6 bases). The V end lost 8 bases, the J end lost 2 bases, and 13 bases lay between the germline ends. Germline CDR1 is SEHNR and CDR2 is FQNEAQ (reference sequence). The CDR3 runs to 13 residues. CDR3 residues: CASVRLVPYEQYF. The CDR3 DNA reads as TGTGCCAGCGTGCGACTAGTCCCCTACGAGCAGTACTTC.

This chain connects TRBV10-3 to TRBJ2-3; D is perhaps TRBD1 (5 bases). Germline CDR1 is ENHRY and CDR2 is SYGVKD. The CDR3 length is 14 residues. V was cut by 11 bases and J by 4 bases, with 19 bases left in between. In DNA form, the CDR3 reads TGTGCCGCCGCGGACAACGGGCCGCCAGATACGCAGTATTTT. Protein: CAAADNGPPDTQYF.

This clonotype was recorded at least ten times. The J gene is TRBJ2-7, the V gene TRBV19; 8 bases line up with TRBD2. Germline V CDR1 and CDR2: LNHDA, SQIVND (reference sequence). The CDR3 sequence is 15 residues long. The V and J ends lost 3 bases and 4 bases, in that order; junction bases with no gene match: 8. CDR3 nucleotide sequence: TGTGCCAGTAGTATGGGAAGCGGGAGTGGGTACGAGCAGTACTTC. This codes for CASSMGSGSGYEQYF. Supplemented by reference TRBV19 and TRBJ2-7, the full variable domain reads DGGITQSPKYLFRKEGQNVTLSCEQNLNHDAMYWYRQDPGQGLRLIYYSQIVNDFQKGDIAEGYSVSREKKESFPLTVTSAQKNPTAFYLCASSMGSGSGYEQYFGPGTRLTVT.

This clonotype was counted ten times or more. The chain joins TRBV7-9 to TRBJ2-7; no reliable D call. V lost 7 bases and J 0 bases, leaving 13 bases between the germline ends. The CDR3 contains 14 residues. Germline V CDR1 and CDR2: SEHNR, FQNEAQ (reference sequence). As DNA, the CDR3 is TGTGCCAGCACCTCCCGACCTAGCTCCTACGAGCAGTACTTC. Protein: CASTSRPSSYEQYF.

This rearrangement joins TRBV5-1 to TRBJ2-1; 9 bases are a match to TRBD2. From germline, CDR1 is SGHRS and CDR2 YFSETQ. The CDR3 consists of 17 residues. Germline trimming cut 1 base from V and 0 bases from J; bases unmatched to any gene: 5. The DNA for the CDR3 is TGCGCCAGCAGCTTGTTAGCGGGAGCCCGCTCCTACAATGAGCAGTTCTTC. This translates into CASSLLAGARSYNEQFF.

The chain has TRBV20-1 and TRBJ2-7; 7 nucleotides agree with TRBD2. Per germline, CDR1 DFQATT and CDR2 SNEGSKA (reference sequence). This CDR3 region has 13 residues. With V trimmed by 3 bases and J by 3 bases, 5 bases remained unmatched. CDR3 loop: CSARLVAGYEQYF. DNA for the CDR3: TGCAGTGCTAGGTTGGTAGCGGGCTACGAGCAGTACTTC.

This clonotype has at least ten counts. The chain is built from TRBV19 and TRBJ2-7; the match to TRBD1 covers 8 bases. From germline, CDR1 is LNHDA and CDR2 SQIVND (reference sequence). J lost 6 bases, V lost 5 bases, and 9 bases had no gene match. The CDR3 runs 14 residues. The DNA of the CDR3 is TGTGCCAGTAGTGTGGACAGGGAAGTGGGCGAGCAGTACTTC. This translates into CASSVDREVGEQYF.

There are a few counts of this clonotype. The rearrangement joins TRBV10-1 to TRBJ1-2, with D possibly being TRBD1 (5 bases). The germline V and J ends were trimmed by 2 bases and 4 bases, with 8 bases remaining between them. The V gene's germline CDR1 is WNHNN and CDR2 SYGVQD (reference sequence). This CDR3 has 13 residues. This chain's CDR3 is CASSEGRAYGYTF. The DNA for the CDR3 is TGCGCCAGCAGTGAGGGCAGGGCCTATGGCTACACCTTC.

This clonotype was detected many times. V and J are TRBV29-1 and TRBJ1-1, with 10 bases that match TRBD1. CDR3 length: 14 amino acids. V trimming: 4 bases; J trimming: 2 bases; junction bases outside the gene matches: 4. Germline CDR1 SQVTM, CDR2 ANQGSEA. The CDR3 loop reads CSVAGTGANTEAFF. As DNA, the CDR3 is TGCAGCGTTGCCGGGACAGGGGCTAACACTGAAGCTTTCTTT.

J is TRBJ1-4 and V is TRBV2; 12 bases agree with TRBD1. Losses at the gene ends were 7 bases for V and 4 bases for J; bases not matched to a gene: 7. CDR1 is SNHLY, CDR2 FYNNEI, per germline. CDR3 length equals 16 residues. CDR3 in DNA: TGTGCCAGCAATGTGGGACAGGGGGCGGGTAATGAAAAACTGTTTTTT. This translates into CASNVGQGAGNEKLFF. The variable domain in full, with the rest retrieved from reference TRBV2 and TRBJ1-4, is EPEVTQTPSHQVTQMGQEVILRCVPISNHLYFYWYRQILGQKVEFLVSFYNNEISEKSEIFDDQFSVERPDGSNFTLKIRSTKLEDSAMYFCASNVGQGAGNEKLFFGSGTQLSVL.

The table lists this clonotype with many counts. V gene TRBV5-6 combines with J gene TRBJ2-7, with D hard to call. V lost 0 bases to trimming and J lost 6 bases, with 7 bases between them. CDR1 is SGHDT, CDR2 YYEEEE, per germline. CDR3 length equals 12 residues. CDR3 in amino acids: CASSLEGSEQYF. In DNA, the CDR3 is TGTGCCAGCAGCTTGGAGGGTTCCGAGCAGTACTTC.

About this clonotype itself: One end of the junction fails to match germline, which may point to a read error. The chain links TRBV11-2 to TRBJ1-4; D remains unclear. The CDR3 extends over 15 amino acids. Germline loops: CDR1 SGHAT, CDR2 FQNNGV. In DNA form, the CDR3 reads TGTGCCAGCAGCTCATCATTCACGAGAATGGGAAAAACTGTTTTT. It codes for CASSSSFTRMGKTVF. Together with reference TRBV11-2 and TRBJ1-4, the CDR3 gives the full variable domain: EAGVAQSPRYKIIEKRQSVAFWCNPISGHATLYWYQQILGQGPKLLIQFQNNGVVDDSQLPKDRFSAERLKGVDSTLKIQPAKLEDSAVYLCASSSSFTRMGKTVFGSGTQLSVL.